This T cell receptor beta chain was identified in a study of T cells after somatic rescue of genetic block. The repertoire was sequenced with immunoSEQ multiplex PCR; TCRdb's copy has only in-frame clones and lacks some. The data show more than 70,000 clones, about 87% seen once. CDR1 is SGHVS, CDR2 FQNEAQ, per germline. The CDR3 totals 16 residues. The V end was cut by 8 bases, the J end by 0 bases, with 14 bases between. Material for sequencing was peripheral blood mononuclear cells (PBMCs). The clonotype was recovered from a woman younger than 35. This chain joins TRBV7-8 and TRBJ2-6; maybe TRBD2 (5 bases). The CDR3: CASPRTGSSGANVLTF. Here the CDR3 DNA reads TGTGCCAGCCCCCGCACGGGAAGCTCTGGGGCCAACGTCCTGACTTTC.